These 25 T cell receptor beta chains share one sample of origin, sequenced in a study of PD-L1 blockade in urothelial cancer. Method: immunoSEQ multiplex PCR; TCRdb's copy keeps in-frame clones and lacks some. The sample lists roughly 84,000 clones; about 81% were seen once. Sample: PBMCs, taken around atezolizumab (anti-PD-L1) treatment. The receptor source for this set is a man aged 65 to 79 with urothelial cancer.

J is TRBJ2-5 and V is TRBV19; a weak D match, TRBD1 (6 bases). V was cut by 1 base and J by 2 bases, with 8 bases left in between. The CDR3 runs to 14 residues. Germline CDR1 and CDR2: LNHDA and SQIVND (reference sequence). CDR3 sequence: CASSIGTAQETQYF. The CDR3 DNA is TGTGCCAGTAGTATAGGGACAGCTCAAGAGACCCAGTACTTC.

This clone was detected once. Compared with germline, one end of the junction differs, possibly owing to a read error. CDR3 in amino acids: CARSNLRGMNTEAFF. The CDR3 bases are TGTGCCCGGAGTAACCTCAGGGGTATGAACACTGAAGCTTTCTTT. The rearrangement links TRBV30 to TRBJ1-1, with D possibly being TRBD1 (6 bases). CDR1 is GTSNPN and CDR2 is SVGIG in the germline V gene (reference sequence). The CDR3 runs 15 residues.

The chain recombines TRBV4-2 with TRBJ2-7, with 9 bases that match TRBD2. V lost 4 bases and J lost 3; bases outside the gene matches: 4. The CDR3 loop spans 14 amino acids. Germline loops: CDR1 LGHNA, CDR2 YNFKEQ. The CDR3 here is CASSPGTSLYEQYF. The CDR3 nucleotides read TGTGCCAGCAGCCCGGGGACTAGCCTCTACGAGCAGTACTTC.

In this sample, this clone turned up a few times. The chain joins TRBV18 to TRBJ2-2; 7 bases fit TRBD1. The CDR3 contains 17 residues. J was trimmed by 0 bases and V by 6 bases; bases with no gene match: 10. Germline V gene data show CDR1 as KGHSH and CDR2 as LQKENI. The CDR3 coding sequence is TGTGCCAGCTCCCGCGACAGGGCTAAGTCGAACACCGGGGAGCTGTTTTTT. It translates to CASSRDRAKSNTGELFF.

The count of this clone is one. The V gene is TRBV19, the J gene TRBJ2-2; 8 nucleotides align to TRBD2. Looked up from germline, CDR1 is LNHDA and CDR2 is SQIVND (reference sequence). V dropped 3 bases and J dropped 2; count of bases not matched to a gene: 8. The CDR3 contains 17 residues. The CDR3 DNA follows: TGTGCCAGTAGTATTGTCGGGGGGGCGCTTAACACCGGGGAGCTGTTTTTT. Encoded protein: CASSIVGGALNTGELFF.

CDR3 bases: TGTGCCAGCAGCTGGGGCCCGGGACAGGGCAGCACAGATACGCAGTATTTT. Protein sequence: CASSWGPGQGSTDTQYF. The genes are TRBV5-6 and TRBJ2-3, with 9 nucleotides matching TRBD1. Germline V lookup: CDR1 SGHDT, CDR2 YYEEEE. The CDR3 length is 17 residues. V dropped 3 bases and J dropped 0; count of bases not matched to a gene: 8.

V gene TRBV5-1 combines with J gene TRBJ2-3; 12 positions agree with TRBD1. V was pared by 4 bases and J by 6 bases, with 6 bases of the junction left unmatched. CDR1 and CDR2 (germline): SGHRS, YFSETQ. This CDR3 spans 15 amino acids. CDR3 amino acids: CASSGGTGGEDTQYF. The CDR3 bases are TGCGCCAGCAGCGGCGGGACAGGGGGCGAGGATACGCAGTATTTT.

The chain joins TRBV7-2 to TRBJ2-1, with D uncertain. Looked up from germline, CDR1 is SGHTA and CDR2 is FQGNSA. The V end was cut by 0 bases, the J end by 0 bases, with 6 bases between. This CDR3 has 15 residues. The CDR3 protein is CASSLAKSSYNEQFF. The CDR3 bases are TGTGCCAGCAGCTTAGCTAAGAGCTCCTACAATGAGCAGTTCTTC. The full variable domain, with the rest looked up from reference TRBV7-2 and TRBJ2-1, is GAGVSQSPSNKVTEKGKDVELRCDPISGHTALYWYRQSLGQGLEFLIYFQGNSAPDKSGLPSDRFSAERTGGSVSTLTIQRTQQEDSAVYLCASSLAKSSYNEQFFGPGTRLTVL.

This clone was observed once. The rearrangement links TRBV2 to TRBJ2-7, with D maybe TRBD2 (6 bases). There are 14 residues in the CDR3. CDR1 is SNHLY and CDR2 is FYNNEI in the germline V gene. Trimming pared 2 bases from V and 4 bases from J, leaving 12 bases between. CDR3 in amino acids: CASSEIRLGYEQYF. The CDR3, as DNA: TGTGCCAGCAGTGAAATTAGACTAGGGTACGAGCAGTACTTC. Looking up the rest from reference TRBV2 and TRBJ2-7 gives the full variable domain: EPEVTQTPSHQVTQMGQEVILRCVPISNHLYFYWYRQILGQKVEFLVSFYNNEISEKSEIFDDQFSVERPDGSNFTLKIRSTKLEDSAMYFCASSEIRLGYEQYFGPGTRLTVT.

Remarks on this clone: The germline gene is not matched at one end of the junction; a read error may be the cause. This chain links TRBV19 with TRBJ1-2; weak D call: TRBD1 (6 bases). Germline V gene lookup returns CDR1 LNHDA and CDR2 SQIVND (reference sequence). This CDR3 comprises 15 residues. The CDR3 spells CASSMSGGRSYSYTF. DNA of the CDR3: TGTGCCAGTAGTATGTCTGGGGGCAGGAGCTATAGCTACACCTTC.

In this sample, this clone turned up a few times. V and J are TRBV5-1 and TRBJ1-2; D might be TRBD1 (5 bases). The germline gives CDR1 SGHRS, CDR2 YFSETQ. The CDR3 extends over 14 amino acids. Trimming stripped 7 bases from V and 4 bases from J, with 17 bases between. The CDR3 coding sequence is TGCGCCAGCTCTGGGGGGGGTGGCAGCTATGGCTACACCTTC. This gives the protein CASSGGGGSYGYTF.

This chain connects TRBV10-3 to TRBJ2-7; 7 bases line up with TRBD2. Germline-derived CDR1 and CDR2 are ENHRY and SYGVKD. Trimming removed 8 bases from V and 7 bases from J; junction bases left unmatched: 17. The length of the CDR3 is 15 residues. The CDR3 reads CAISPQLGGSGEQYF. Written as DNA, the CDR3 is TGTGCCATCTCCCCCCAGCTGGGAGGGTCGGGGGAGCAGTACTTC.

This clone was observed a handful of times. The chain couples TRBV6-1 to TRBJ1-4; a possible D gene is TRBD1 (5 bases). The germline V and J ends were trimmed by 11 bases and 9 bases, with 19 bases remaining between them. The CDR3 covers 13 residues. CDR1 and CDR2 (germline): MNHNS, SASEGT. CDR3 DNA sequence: TGTGCCCTCGCCCCGCAGGGAAAACAAAAACTGTTTTTT. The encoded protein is CALAPQGKQKLFF.

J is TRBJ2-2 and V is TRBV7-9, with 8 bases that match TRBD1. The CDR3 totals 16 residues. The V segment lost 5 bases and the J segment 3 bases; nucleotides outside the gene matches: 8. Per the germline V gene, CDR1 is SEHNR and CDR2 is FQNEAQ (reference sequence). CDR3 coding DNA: TGTGCCAGCAGCCCCTCAGGGGGCCGGGACACCGGGGAGCTGTTTTTT. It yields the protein CASSPSGGRDTGELFF.

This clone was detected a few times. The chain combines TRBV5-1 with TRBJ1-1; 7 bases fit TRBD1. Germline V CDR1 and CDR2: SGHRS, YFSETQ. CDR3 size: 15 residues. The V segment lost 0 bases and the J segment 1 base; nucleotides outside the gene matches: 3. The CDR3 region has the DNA TGCGCCAGCAGCTTGGGGGCAGGGGGGAACACTGAAGCTTTCTTT. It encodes CASSLGAGGNTEAFF.

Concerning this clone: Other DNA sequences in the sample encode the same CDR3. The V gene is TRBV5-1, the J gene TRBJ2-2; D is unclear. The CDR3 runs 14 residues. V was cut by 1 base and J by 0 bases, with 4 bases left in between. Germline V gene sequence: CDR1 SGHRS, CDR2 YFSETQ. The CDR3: CASSLSANTGELFF. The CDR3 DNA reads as TGCGCCAGCAGCTTGTCCGCGAACACCGGGGAGCTGTTTTTT.

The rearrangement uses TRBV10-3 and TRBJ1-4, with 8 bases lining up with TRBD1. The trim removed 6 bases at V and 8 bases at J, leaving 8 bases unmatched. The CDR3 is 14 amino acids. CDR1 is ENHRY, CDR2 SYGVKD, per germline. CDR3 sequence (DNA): TGTGCCATCAGCCCGACAGGGGAGGGGGAAAAACTGTTTTTT. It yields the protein CAISPTGEGEKLFF.

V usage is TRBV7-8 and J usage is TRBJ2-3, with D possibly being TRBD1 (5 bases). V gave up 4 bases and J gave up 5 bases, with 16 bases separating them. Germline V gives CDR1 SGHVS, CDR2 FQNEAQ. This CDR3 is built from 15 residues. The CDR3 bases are TGTGCCAGCAGCTACCAGGGCCTGGTGCTAGATACGCAGTATTTT. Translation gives CASSYQGLVLDTQYF.

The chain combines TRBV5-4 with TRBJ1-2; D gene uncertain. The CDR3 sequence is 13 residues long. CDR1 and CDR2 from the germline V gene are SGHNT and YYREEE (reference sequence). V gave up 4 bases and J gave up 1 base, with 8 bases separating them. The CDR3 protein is CASSLGRNYGYTF. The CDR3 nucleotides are TGTGCCAGCAGCCTGGGTCGTAACTATGGCTACACCTTC.

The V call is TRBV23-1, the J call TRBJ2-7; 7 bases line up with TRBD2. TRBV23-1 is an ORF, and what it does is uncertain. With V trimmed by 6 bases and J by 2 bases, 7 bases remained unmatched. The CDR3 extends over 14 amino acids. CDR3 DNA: TGCGCCAGCAGCCGGGGGGAGGGAGCCTACGAGCAGTACTTC. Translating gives CASSRGEGAYEQYF.

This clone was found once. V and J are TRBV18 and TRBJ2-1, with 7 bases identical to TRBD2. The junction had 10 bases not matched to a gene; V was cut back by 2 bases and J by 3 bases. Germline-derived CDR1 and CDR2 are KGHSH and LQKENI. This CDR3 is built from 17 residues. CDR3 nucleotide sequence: TGTGCCAGCTCACCAGGGCAGCGGGATAAGGTCTACAATGAGCAGTTCTTC. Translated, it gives CASSPGQRDKVYNEQFF.

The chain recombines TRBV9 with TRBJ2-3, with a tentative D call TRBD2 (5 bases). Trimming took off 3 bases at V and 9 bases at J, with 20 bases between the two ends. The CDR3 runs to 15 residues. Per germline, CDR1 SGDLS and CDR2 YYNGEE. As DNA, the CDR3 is TGTGCCAGCAGCGCCCTCGGGGATTTTGGCAGGACGCAGTATTTT. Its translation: CASSALGDFGRTQYF.

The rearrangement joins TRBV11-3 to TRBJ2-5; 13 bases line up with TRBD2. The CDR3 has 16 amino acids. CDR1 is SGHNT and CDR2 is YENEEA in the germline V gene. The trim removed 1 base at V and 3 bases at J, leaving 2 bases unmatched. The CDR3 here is CASSLATSGREETQYF. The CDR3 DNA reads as TGTGCCAGCAGCTTAGCAACTAGCGGGAGGGAAGAGACCCAGTACTTC.

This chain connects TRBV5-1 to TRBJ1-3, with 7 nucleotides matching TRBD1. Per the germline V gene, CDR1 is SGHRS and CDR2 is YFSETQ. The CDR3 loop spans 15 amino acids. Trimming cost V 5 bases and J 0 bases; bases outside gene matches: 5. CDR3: CASRQGDISGNTIYF. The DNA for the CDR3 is TGCGCCAGCAGGCAGGGGGACATCTCTGGAAACACCATATATTTT. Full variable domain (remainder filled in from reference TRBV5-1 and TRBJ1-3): KAGVTQTPRYLIKTRGQQVTLSCSPISGHRSVSWYQQTPGQGLQFLFEYFSETQRNKGNFPGRFSGRQFSNSRSEMNVSTLELGDSALYLCASRQGDISGNTIYFGEGSWLTVV.

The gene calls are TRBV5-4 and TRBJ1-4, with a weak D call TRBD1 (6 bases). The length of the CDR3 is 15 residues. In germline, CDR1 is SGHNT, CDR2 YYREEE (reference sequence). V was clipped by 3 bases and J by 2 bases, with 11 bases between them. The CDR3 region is CASSSLQGTNEKLFF. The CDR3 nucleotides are TGTGCCAGCAGCTCGCTACAGGGCACTAATGAAAAACTGTTTTTT.